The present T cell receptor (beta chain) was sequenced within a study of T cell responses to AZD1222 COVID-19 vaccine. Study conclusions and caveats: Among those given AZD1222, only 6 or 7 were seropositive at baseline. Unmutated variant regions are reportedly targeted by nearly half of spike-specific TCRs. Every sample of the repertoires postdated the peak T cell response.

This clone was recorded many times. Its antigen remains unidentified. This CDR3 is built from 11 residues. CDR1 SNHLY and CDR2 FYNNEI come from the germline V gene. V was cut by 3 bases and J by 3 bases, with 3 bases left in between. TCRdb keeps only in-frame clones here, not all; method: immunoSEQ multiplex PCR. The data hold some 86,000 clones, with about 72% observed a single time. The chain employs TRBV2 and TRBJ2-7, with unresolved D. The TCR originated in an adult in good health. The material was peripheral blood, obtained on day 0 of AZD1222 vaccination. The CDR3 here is CASSEYYEQYF. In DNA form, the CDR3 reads TGTGCCAGCAGTGAGTACTACGAGCAGTACTTC.